This TCR beta chain is drawn from a study of T cell responses to AZD1222 COVID-19 vaccine. In germline, CDR1 is MNHEY, CDR2 SMNVEV (reference sequence). The CDR3 sequence is 16 residues long. V was shortened by 0 bases and J by 6 bases, with 12 bases between the two germline ends. Profiling relied on immunoSEQ multiplex PCR, and the TCRdb table lists in-frame clones only, not all of them. The sample has fewer than 120,000 clones; about 87% are singletons. The clonotype comes from an adult in good health. The sequencing used peripheral blood, collected on day 0 of AZD1222 vaccination. This rearrangement joins TRBV27 to TRBJ1-6; a possible D gene is TRBD1 (5 bases). The CDR3 sequence: CASSLSGTVGNSPLHF. CDR3 nucleotides: TGTGCCAGCAGTTTATCGGGGACCGTTGGTAATTCACCCCTCCACTTT.